This T cell receptor beta chain was captured by sequencing in a study of circulating and synovial CD4+ cells in juvenile arthritis. Study observations and caveats: Measured synovium overlap likely understates the true shared repertoire.

On this clone itself: Its antigen remains unknown.

Data came from immunoSEQ multiplex PCR; TCRdb stores just in-frame clones and leaves some out. The table includes around 16,000 clones, around 90% detected once. The CDR3 is 14 amino acids. The V and J ends lost 1 base and 4 bases, in that order; junction bases with no gene match: 0. The V gene's germline CDR1 is MGHRA and CDR2 YSYEKL. The chain combines TRBV4-1 with TRBJ2-5; 10 bases agree with TRBD2. Sequencing was done on a sample of CD4+ T cells from blood. This TCR was sampled from a human donor with juvenile idiopathic arthritis. CDR3 in DNA: TGCGCCAGCAGCCAAGTAGCGGGGGGAGAGACCCAGTACTTC. It is translated as CASSQVAGGETQYF.